Listed here are 27 T cell receptor beta chains from one sample, sequenced in a study of T cell repertoires in cytomegalovirus infection. Each CDR3 protein is one row after TCRdb ran MiXCR on the reads. The sample has about 570,000 distinct CDR3 sequences, over 35% seen once. No antigens are known for them. This specimen consisted of cultured PBMCs, obtained from culture after CMV antigen stimulation. Source of these receptors: a human donor in good health (CMV status not recorded). Some clones in this sample may be carry-over from other donors' samples.

This clonotype has a handful of counts. The chain is built from TRBV12-3 or TRBV12-4 and TRBJ2-3; D is ambiguous. This CDR3 region has 13 residues. Trimming shortened V by 3 bases and J by 6 bases, and 10 bases separated the two germline ends. The CDR3 is CASSLLSPDTQYF. CDR3 DNA: TGTGCCAGCAGTTTGTTGTCTCCGGATACGCAGTATTTT.

This clonotype showed up just a few times. V usage is TRBV28 and J usage is TRBJ1-6, with unresolved D. The CDR3 has 13 amino acids. The ends were cut back, 5 bases at V and 9 bases at J, with 11 bases in the middle. Germline CDR1 reads MDHEN; CDR2 reads SYDVKM. CDR3 coding DNA: TGTGCCAGCAGTCCAGTGGGCATTTCACCCCTCCACTTT. It translates to CASSPVGISPLHF.

V is TRBV6-6 and J is TRBJ1-6, with D maybe TRBD1 (5 bases). CDR1 and CDR2 from the germline V gene are MNHNY and SVGAGI (reference sequence). Trimming shortened V by 8 bases and J by 7 bases, and 24 bases separated the two germline ends. CDR3 length equals 17 residues. CDR3 DNA: TGTGCCAGCGCAATACCAGAGGGCACAGGAGGAAATTCACCCCTCCACTTT. As protein: CASAIPEGTGGNSPLHF.

This clonotype was found many times. The chain links TRBV4-3 to TRBJ2-1; perhaps TRBD2 as D (6 bases). The V and J ends lost 4 bases and 0 bases respectively, with 10 bases between them. Germline V gene sequence: CDR1 LGHNA, CDR2 YSLEER. The length of the CDR3 is 15 residues. The CDR3 region is CASSPGGPSYNEQFF. The CDR3 region has the DNA TGCGCCAGCAGCCCAGGAGGGCCCTCCTACAATGAGCAGTTCTTC.

The gene calls are TRBV20-1 and TRBJ1-6; D remains ambiguous. The V gene's germline CDR1 is DFQATT and CDR2 SNEGSKA (reference sequence). V shed 3 bases and J shed 8 bases, with 11 bases lying between them. The CDR3 extends over 13 amino acids. Here the CDR3 DNA reads TGCAGTGCTAGTGGGGTAAATTATTCACCCCTCCACTTT. Amino acid sequence: CSASGVNYSPLHF.

The V gene is TRBV7-4, the J gene TRBJ2-7; maybe TRBD2 (6 bases). V shed 5 bases and J shed 1 base, with 18 bases lying between them. This CDR3 spans 16 amino acids. Germline-derived CDR1 and CDR2 are SGHVT and SQSDAQ. CDR3 in DNA: TGTGCCAGCAGCCCAAGAGGAGGGCTTAGGTCCTACGAGCAGTACTTC. This translates into CASSPRGGLRSYEQYF.

This chain uses TRBV6-6 with TRBJ2-7, with 8 bases matching TRBD1. Trimming took 10 bases from V and 7 from J; bases not matched to a gene: 6. Germline V gives CDR1 MNHNY, CDR2 SVGAGI (reference sequence). The CDR3 extends over 11 amino acids. The CDR3 DNA reads TGTGCCACCGGACAGGGTGAGGAGCAGTACTTC. Protein sequence: CATGQGEEQYF.

This chain uses TRBV4-3 with TRBJ2-4; D call uncertain. CDR3 size: 13 residues. V was pared by 1 base and J by 12 bases, with 13 bases between. CDR1 LGHNA and CDR2 YSLEER come from the germline V gene. The CDR3 region is CASSQVVSAGQYF. CDR3 DNA: TGCGCCAGCAGCCAAGTTGTCTCGGCCGGTCAGTACTTC.

For the CDR3, the DNA is TGCGCCAGCAGCTTGATCCAGGGGGGCTCCTATAATTCACCCCTCCACTTT. Amino acid sequence: CASSLIQGGSYNSPLHF. The chain recombines TRBV4-1 with TRBJ1-6; TRBD1 aligns across 7 bases. The CDR3 runs to 17 residues. Germline V lookup: CDR1 MGHRA, CDR2 YSYEKL. Trimming removed 5 bases from V and 0 bases from J; junction bases left unmatched: 7.

This clonotype was seen repeatedly, ten times or more. The V call is TRBV7-2, the J call TRBJ2-5; 11 positions match TRBD1. This CDR3 has 15 amino acids. The V gene's germline CDR1 is SGHTA and CDR2 FQGNSA. V lost 5 bases, J lost 2 bases, and 4 bases stayed unmatched. CDR3 in amino acids: CASSPDRGRQETQYF. DNA for the CDR3: TGTGCCAGCAGCCCGGACAGGGGGCGACAAGAGACCCAGTACTTC.

The CDR3 DNA is TGTGCCATCAGTGATATGGGCAGGGGGGGGCCACACACAGATACGCAGTATTTT. Its protein product is CAISDMGRGGPHTDTQYF. The chain carries TRBV10-3 and TRBJ2-3; tentatively, D is TRBD1 or TRBD2 (7 bases each). Per germline, CDR1 ENHRY and CDR2 SYGVKD. The CDR3 has 18 amino acids. V lost 3 bases to trimming and J lost 2 bases, with 21 bases between them.

V usage is TRBV7-3 and J usage is TRBJ2-5; tentative D call: TRBD2 (5 bases). V was trimmed by 5 bases and J by 10 bases, leaving 26 bases between them. Germline V gene sequence: CDR1 SGHTA, CDR2 FQGTGA. The CDR3 covers 16 residues. Here the CDR3 reads CASSKWGPAVPRGQYF. CDR3 nucleotide sequence: TGTGCCAGCAGCAAATGGGGTCCAGCGGTTCCAAGAGGCCAGTACTTC. Complete variable domain (other parts from reference TRBV7-3 and TRBJ2-5): GAGVSQTPSNKVTEKGKYVELRCDPISGHTALYWYRQSLGQGPEFLIYFQGTGAADDSGLPNDRFFAVRPEGSVSTLKIQRTERGDSAVYLCASSKWGPAVPRGQYFGPGTRLLVL.

The chain combines TRBV12-3 or TRBV12-4 with TRBJ1-1, with D perhaps matching TRBD1 (5 bases). This CDR3 comprises 20 residues. V was cut by 6 bases and J by 1 base, with 30 bases left in between. CDR3 protein: CASRVGGFRYRLITNTEAFF. The CDR3 bases are TGTGCCAGCAGGGTGGGGGGGTTTCGATATCGGCTGATAACGAACACTGAAGCTTTCTTT.

This clonotype was recorded a few times. The V and J genes are TRBV4-2 and TRBJ2-1; D gene ambiguous. The V gene's germline CDR1 is LGHNA and CDR2 YNFKEQ. The CDR3 has 16 residues. The ends were cut back, 1 base at V and 0 bases at J, with 10 bases in the middle. The CDR3 DNA reads TGTGCCAGCAGCCAAGGTCCGCTCCGCTCCTACAATGAGCAGTTCTTC. This encodes CASSQGPLRSYNEQFF.

V and J are TRBV29-1 and TRBJ1-5; 7 bases are shared with TRBD1. Per germline, CDR1 SQVTM and CDR2 ANQGSEA. With 5 bases clipped from V and 5 bases from J, the junction kept 6 bases outside the gene matches. This CDR3 is 13 amino acids long. The CDR3 sequence is CSVSTDRDQPQHF. DNA of the CDR3: TGCAGCGTTTCTACCGACAGGGATCAGCCCCAGCATTTT.

There are a few counts of this clonotype. The rearrangement uses TRBV6-1 and TRBJ2-1, with D perhaps TRBD1 (5 bases). V was clipped by 7 bases and J by 3 bases, with 16 bases between them. CDR1 is MNHNS and CDR2 is SASEGT in the germline V gene. The CDR3 covers 15 residues. The CDR3 coding sequence is TGTGCCAGCAATCCCACCAGGGCTGGCTACAATGAGCAGTTCTTC. It translates to CASNPTRAGYNEQFF.

This clonotype was counted a few times. The gene calls are TRBV7-8 and TRBJ2-7; 7 nucleotides line up with TRBD2. This CDR3 has 16 amino acids. Germline CDR1 is SGHVS and CDR2 is FQNEAQ. V gave up 5 bases and J gave up 7 bases; unmatched junction bases: 17. CDR3 sequence reads: CASSRPGGGSDLEQYF. CDR3 coding DNA: TGTGCCAGCAGCCGACCCGGCGGCGGGAGCGACTTGGAGCAGTACTTC.

This clonotype has just a few counts. V and J are TRBV7-2 and TRBJ2-5; tentatively, D is TRBD2 (5 bases). Germline values: CDR1 SGHTA, CDR2 FQGNSA. V lost 5 bases, J lost 7 bases, and 17 bases lay in between. The CDR3 totals 14 residues. CDR3 residues: CASSPSGEWGTQYF. As DNA, the CDR3 is TGTGCCAGCAGCCCAAGTGGGGAGTGGGGGACCCAGTACTTC. Full variable domain (outside the CDR3, taken from reference TRBV7-2 and TRBJ2-5): GAGVSQSPSNKVTEKGKDVELRCDPISGHTALYWYRQSLGQGLEFLIYFQGNSAPDKSGLPSDRFSAERTGGSVSTLTIQRTQQEDSAVYLCASSPSGEWGTQYFGPGTRLLVL.

The chain joins TRBV7-9 to TRBJ2-7; no reliable D call. The CDR3 covers 11 residues. Trimming removed 5 bases at V and 4 bases at J, with 6 bases between. CDR1 SEHNR and CDR2 FQNEAQ come from the germline V gene (reference sequence). In DNA form, the CDR3 reads TGTGCCAGCAGCCAGGAATACGAGCAGTACTTC. Protein sequence: CASSQEYEQYF. Full variable domain (outside the CDR3, taken from reference TRBV7-9 and TRBJ2-7): DTGVSQNPRHKITKRGQNVTFRCDPISEHNRLYWYRQTLGQGPEFLTYFQNEAQLEKSRLLSDRFSAERPKGSFSTLEIQRTEQGDSAMYLCASSQEYEQYFGPGTRLTVT.

This chain connects TRBV11-2 to TRBJ1-4; D is ambiguous. The CDR3 is made up of 15 amino acids. Germline V gene data show CDR1 as SGHAT and CDR2 as FQNNGV. With 5 bases removed from V and 3 bases from J, the gap between germline ends came to 13 bases. The CDR3 region has the DNA TGTGCCAGCAGCAAAAGAGGGCTATCTAATGAAAAACTGTTTTTT. The encoded protein is CASSKRGLSNEKLFF.

This chain joins TRBV11-2 and TRBJ2-1, with 10 bases that match TRBD2. Germline V gene sequence: CDR1 SGHAT, CDR2 FQNNGV. V was pared by 2 bases and J by 7 bases, with 11 bases of the junction left unmatched. CDR3 length: 17 residues. CDR3 nucleotides: TGTGCCAGCAGCTTAACCCTCAGCGGGGGGGGGAGTAATGAGCAGTTCTTC. This translates into CASSLTLSGGGSNEQFF.

The sample holds a few counts of this clonotype. This chain uses TRBV7-9 with TRBJ1-6, with TRBD1 matching over 9 bases. The CDR3 length is 16 residues. CDR1 and CDR2 (germline): SEHNR, FQNEAQ (reference sequence). V lost 3 bases to trimming and J lost 8 bases; unmatched junction nucleotides: 8. Here the CDR3 DNA reads TGTGCCAGCAGCTTGCAGGGACAGGGTTTAGATTCACCCCTCCACTTT. Protein: CASSLQGQGLDSPLHF.

The V gene is TRBV7-2, the J gene TRBJ2-1; the match to TRBD2 covers 13 bases. V shed 5 bases and J 9 bases; nucleotides not matched to a gene: 10. Germline V gene sequence: CDR1 SGHTA, CDR2 FQGNSA. The CDR3 sequence is 16 residues long. CDR3 protein: CASSPIPGLAGSEQFF. CDR3 DNA: TGTGCCAGCAGCCCGATCCCGGGACTAGCGGGATCTGAGCAGTTCTTC.

This clonotype was seen a few times. V usage is TRBV6-2 or TRBV6-3 and J usage is TRBJ1-4, with no clear D. Germline V CDR1 and CDR2: MNHEY, SVGEGT. The CDR3 has 12 residues. Trimming took off 2 bases at V and 14 bases at J, with 12 bases between the two ends. The CDR3 loop is CASSYAVVSLFF. CDR3 sequence (DNA): TGTGCCAGCAGTTACGCGGTCGTCTCGCTGTTTTTT.

In nucleotides, the CDR3 is TGTGCCAGCAGCCAAGAAGGATATGTCTATGGCTACACCTTC. Its translation: CASSQEGYVYGYTF. V and J are TRBV3-1 and TRBJ1-2; D is unclear. The CDR3 totals 14 residues. Germline CDR1 reads LGHDT; CDR2 reads YNNKEL (reference sequence). V gave up 0 bases and J gave up 4 bases, with 9 bases separating them.

The V call is TRBV12-3 or TRBV12-4, the J call TRBJ1-5; D is undetermined. The V gene lost 5 bases and the J gene lost 11 bases, with 16 bases spanning the gap. The CDR3 sequence is 13 residues long. The CDR3 is CASSPDPNQAQHF. The CDR3 nucleotides are TGTGCCAGCAGTCCCGACCCCAATCAAGCCCAGCATTTT.

This clonotype has a count of ten or more. The V call is TRBV7-8, the J call TRBJ2-7, with D unresolved. The V gene lost 1 base and the J gene lost 2 bases, with 6 bases spanning the gap. Germline CDR1 and CDR2: SGHVS and FQNEAQ. The CDR3 is 13 amino acids. Written as DNA, the CDR3 is TGTGCCAGCAGCTTAGGCCCCCCCTACGAGCAGTACTTC. This gives the protein CASSLGPPYEQYF.